The clone carrying this TCR beta chain came up a few times. The antigen is not known. This sample stems from a study of early T cells in non-severe SARS-CoV-2 infection. Study information: Sequenced bulk RNA came from whole blood that was unsorted, and chains were unpaired. Findings and limits, study-wide: Missing private and CD4 specificities, VDJdb matching favored anti-spike CD8 responses.

Individually, cDNA molecules had unique molecular identifiers attached to them. TCRdb re-called the 5' RACE reads through MiXCR, storing one row per CDR3 protein. This sample has tens of thousands of distinct CDR3 sequences; about 12% occur once, and the top ten carry 3.5% to 5.5%. V shed 3 bases and J 0 bases; nucleotides not matched to a gene: 5. The CDR3 runs to 16 residues. Germline V lookup: CDR1 KGHSH, CDR2 LQKENI. The chain couples TRBV18 to TRBJ2-7; 10 bases align to TRBD1. Sequencing input: whole blood. This receptor was taken from an adult who was a healthcare worker with PCR-confirmed SARS-CoV-2 infection or an uninfected control (not recorded which). This chain's CDR3 is CASSPRQGAASYEQYF. CDR3 coding DNA: TGTGCCAGCTCACCTAGACAGGGGGCAGCCTCCTACGAGCAGTACTTC. Full variable domain (remainder filled in from reference TRBV18 and TRBJ2-7): NAGVMQNPRHLVRRRGQEARLRCSPMKGHSHVYWYRQLPEEGLKFMVYLQKENIIDESGMPKERFSAEFPKEGPSILRIQQVVRGDSAAYFCASSPRQGAASYEQYFGPGTRLTVT.